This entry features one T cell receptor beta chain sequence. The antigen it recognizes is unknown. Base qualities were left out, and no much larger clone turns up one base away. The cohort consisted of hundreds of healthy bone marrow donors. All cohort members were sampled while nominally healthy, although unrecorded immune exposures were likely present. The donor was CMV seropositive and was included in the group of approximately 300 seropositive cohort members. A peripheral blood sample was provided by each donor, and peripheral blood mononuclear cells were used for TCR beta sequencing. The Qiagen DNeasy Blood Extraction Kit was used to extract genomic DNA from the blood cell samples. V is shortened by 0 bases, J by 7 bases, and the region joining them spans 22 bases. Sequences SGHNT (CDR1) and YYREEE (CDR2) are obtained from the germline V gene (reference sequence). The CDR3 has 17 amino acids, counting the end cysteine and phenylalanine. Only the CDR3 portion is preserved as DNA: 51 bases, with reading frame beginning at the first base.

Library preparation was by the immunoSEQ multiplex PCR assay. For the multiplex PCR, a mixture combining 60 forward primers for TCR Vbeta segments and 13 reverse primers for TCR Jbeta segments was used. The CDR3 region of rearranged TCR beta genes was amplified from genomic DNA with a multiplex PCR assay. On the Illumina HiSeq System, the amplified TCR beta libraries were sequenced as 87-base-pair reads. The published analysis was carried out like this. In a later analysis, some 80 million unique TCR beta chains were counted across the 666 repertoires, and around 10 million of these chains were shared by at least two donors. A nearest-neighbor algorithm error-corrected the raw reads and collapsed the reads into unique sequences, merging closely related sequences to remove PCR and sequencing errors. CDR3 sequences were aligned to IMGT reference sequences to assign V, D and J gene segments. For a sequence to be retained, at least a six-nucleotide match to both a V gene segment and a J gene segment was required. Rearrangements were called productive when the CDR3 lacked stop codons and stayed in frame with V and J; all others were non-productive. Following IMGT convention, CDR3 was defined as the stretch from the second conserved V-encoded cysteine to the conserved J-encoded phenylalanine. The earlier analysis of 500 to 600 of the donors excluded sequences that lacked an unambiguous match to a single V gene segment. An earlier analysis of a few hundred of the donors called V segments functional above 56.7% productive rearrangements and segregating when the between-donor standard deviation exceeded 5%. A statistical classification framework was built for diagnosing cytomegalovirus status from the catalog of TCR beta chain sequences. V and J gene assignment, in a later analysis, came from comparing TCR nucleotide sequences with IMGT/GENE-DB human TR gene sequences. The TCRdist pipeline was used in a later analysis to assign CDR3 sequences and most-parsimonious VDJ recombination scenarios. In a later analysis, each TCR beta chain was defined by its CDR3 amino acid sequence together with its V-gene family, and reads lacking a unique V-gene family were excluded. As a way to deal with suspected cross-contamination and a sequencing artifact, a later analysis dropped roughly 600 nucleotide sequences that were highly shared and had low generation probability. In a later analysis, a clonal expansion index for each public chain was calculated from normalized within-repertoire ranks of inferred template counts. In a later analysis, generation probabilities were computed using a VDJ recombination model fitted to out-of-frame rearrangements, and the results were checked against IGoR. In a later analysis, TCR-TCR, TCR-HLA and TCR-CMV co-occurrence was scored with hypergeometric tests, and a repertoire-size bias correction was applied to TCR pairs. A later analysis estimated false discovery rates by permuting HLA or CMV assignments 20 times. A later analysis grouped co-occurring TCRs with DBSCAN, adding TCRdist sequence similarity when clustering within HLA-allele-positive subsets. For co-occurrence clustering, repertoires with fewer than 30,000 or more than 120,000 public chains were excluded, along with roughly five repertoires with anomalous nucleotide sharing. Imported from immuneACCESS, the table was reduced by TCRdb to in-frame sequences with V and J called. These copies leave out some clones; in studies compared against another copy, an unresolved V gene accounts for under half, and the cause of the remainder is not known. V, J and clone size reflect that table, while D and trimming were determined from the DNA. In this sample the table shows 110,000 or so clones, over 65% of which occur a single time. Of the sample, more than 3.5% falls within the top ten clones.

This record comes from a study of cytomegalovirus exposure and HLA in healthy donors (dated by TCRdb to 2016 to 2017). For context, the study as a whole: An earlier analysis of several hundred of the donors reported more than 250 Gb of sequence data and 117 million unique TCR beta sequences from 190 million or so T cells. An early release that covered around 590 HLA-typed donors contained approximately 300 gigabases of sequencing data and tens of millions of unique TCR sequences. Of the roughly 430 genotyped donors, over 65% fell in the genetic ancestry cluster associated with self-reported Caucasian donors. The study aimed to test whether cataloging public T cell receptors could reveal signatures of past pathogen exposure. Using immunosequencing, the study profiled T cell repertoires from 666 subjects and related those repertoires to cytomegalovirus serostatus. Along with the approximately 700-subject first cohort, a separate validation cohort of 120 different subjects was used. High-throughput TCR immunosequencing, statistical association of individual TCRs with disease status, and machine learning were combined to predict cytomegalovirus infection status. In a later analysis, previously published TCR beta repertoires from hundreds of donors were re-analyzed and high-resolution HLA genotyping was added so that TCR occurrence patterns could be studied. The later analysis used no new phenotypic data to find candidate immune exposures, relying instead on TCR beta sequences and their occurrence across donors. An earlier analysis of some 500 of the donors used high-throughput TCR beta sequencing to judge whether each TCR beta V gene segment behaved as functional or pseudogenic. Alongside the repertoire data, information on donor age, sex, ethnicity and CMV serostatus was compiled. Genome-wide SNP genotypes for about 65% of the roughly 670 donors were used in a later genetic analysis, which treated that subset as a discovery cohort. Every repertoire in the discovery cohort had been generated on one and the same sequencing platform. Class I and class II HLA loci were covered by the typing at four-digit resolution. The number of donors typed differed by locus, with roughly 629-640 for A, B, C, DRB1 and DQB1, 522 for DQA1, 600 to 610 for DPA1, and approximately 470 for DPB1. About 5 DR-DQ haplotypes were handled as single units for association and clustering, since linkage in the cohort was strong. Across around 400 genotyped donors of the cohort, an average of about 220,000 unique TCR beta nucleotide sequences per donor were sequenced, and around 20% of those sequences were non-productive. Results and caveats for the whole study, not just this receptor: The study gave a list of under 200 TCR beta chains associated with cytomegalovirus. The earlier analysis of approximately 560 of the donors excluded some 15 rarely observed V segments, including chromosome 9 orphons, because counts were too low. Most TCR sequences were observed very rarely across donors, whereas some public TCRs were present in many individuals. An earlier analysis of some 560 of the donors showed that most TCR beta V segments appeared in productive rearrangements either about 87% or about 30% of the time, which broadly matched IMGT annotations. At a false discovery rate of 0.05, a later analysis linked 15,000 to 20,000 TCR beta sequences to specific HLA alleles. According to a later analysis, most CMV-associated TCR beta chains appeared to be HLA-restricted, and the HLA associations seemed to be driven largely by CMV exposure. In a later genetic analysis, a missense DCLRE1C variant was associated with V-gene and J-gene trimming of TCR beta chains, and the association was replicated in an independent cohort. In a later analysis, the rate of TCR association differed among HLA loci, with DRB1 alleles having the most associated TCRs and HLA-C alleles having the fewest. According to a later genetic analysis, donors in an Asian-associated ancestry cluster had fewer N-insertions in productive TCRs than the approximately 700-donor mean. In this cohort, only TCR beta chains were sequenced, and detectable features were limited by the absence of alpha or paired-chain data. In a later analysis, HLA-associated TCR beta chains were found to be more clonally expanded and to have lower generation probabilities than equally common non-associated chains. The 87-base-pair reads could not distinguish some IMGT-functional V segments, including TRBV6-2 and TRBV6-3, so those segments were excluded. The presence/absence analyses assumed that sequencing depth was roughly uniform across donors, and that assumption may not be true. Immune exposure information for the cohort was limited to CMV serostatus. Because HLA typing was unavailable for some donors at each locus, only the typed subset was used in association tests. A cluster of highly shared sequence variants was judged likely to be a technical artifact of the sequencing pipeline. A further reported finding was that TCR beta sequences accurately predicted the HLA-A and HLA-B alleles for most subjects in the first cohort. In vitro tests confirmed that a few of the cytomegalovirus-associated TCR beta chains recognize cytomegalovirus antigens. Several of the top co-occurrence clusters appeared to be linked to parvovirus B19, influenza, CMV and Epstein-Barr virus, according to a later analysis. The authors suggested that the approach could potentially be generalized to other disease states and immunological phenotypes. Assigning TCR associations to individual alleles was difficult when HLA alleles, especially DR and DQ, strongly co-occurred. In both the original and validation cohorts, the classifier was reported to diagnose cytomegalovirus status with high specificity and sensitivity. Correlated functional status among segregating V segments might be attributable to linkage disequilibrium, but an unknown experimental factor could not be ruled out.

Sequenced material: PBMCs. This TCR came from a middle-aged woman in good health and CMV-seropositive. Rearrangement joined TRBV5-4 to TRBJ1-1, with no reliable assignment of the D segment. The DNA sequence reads TGTGCCAGCAGCTTGGGATCCCCCAACATGGCATCCCATGAAGCTTTCTTT. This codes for CASSLGSPNMASHEAFF.